Each of the 10 T cell receptor beta chains below was sequenced from the same sample in a study of radiation and T cells in renal cell carcinoma. Some clones are missing from TCRdb's copy, which holds only in-frame ones; the method was immunoSEQ multiplex PCR. The repertoire holds roughly 140,000 clones, around 90% seen once, with roughly 13% in the top ten. As to time point: blood 2 weeks post-SBRT. Treatment reported: 15 Gy SBRT to primary tumor, nephrectomy 4 weeks later. Sequences were derived from blood, sampled from a patient whose treatment included radiotherapy and nephrectomy. These receptors originate from a woman aged 45 to 65 with renal cell carcinoma.

This clone appeared a few times. The rearrangement uses TRBV21-1 and TRBJ2-7; the table's D call, TRBD1, has no DNA check behind it. TRBV21-1 is a pseudogene segment. The length of the CDR3 is 15 residues. The CDR3, as DNA: TGTGCCAGCAGGCTGATGACAGGGTCTGGTGGCGAGCAGTACTTC. Its protein product is CASRLMTGSGGEQYF.

CDR3 DNA: TGTGCCAGCAGCTTAGCGTTACGGGTTCAGCCCCAGCATTTT. Translation gives CASSLALRVQPQHF. V usage is TRBV7-8 and J usage is TRBJ1-5; D unclear. The CDR3 is made up of 14 amino acids. From germline, CDR1 is SGHVS and CDR2 FQNEAQ. The V gene lost 0 bases and the J gene lost 6 bases, with 9 bases spanning the gap.

The J gene is TRBJ1-3, the V gene TRBV29-1, with no clear D. CDR1 SQVTM and CDR2 ANQGSEA come from the germline V gene. The CDR3 runs to 11 residues. V shed 7 bases and J shed 10 bases, with 14 bases lying between them. This CDR3 reads CSAERVGTIYF. The CDR3 nucleotides read TGCAGCGCAGAGAGGGTCGGGACCATATATTTT. The whole variable domain, filled in from reference TRBV29-1 and TRBJ1-3, reads SAVISQKPSRDICQRGTSLTIQCQVDSQVTMMFWYRQQPGQSLTLIATANQGSEATYESGFVIDKFPISRPNLTFSTLTVSNMSPEDSSIYLCSAERVGTIYFGEGSWLTVV.

The chain joins TRBV4-3 to TRBJ1-4; a possible D gene is TRBD1 (6 bases). Per germline, CDR1 LGHNA and CDR2 YSLEER. CDR3 length equals 17 residues. V lost 2 bases to trimming and J lost 4 bases, with 17 bases between them. The DNA for the CDR3 is TGCGCCAGCAGCCAATTAACCGCCCGGGGGCTTAATGAAAAACTGTTTTTT. Translated: CASSQLTARGLNEKLFF.

The gene calls are TRBV7-2 and TRBJ1-2, with 9 bases lining up with TRBD1. This CDR3 is 15 amino acids long. Trimming at V came to 0 bases and at J to 9 bases, leaving 8 bases not matched to a gene. Germline V lookup: CDR1 SGHTA, CDR2 FQGNSA. The CDR3 DNA is TGTGCCAGCAGCTTAGCGAACAGGGGGCAAGGTAGCTACACCTTC. This codes for CASSLANRGQGSYTF. The entire variable domain, with the rest obtained from reference TRBV7-2 and TRBJ1-2, is as follows: GAGVSQSPSNKVTEKGKDVELRCDPISGHTALYWYRQSLGQGLEFLIYFQGNSAPDKSGLPSDRFSAERTGGSVSTLTIQRTQQEDSAVYLCASSLANRGQGSYTFGSGTRLTVV.

The chain employs TRBV9 and TRBJ2-1; the D is unclear. The CDR3 is 15 amino acids. Trimming took 0 bases from V and 2 from J, leaving 9 bases between them. Germline assignment: CDR1 SGDLS and CDR2 YYNGEE. The CDR3 here is CASSVGLDAYNEQFF. CDR3 coding DNA: TGTGCCAGCAGCGTAGGACTGGATGCCTACAATGAGCAGTTCTTC.

The V gene is TRBV25-1, the J gene TRBJ2-7, with 10 bases lining up with TRBD2. Germline assignment: CDR1 MGHDK and CDR2 SYGVNS. With V trimmed by 4 bases and J by 9 bases, 12 bases remained unmatched. The CDR3 consists of 15 residues. CDR3 bases: TGTGCCAGCAGTGGGGTAGCGGGGGGAAGCCGACCGCAGTACTTC. This encodes CASSGVAGGSRPQYF.

This chain connects TRBV30 to TRBJ1-2; 7 bases are a match to TRBD1. The germline CDR1 and CDR2 sequences are GTSNPN and SVGIG (reference sequence). The CDR3 runs 15 residues. Germline trimming cut 2 bases from V and 4 bases from J; bases unmatched to any gene: 10. CDR3 DNA sequence: TGTGCCTGGAGTCCACAAGGGGGCGAGGTCTATGGCTACACCTTC. Translated, it gives CAWSPQGGEVYGYTF.

The rearrangement joins TRBV11-2 to TRBJ2-3, with 7 nucleotides matching TRBD2. The germline gives CDR1 SGHAT, CDR2 FQNNGV. The length of the CDR3 is 16 residues. J was trimmed by 5 bases and V by 2 bases; bases with no gene match: 10. CDR3: CASSLTSSGGGDTQYF. The CDR3 DNA sequence: TGTGCCAGCAGCTTAACCTCTAGCGGTGGCGGAGATACGCAGTATTTT.

Only one count was recorded for this clone. The CDR3 region is CASSPPGYNEQFF. The CDR3 region has the DNA TGTGCCAGCAGTCCCCCGGGGTACAATGAGCAGTTCTTC. The chain has TRBV6-5 and TRBJ2-1; a weak D match, TRBD2 (5 bases). This CDR3 comprises 13 residues. The germline gives CDR1 MNHEY, CDR2 SVGAGI. V was pared by 5 bases and J by 4 bases, with 9 bases between.